The sequence of this T cell receptor (beta chain) was determined in a study of identical twins. A note on this clonotype: The antigen is undetermined.

Study results and caveats: Invariant MAIT and iNKT cells could partly confound zero-insertion analyses. The models gave estimates that fell short of the out-of-frame TCR alpha sharing seen in monozygotic twins.

This CDR3 contains 14 residues. CDR1 is LNHDA and CDR2 is SQIVND in the germline V gene (reference sequence). The V and J ends lost 4 bases and 4 bases, in that order; junction bases with no gene match: 6. Template switching added a universal primer binding site, and final cDNA carried unique molecular identifiers. TCRdb reprocessed the 5' RACE reads with MiXCR, giving one entry per CDR3 protein. The repertoire includes roughly 240,000 distinct CDR3 sequences, about 7.3% of them detected once, and more than 3% sits in the top ten. The sample was also linked to a second study, of yellow fever vaccine responses in identical twins.

The sequenced sample was memory (CD45RO+) T cells sorted from blood. This clonotype was obtained from a young woman in good health. V is TRBV19 and J is TRBJ2-7; TRBD1 aligns across 8 bases. The CDR3 region is CASSNQDRVYEQYF. DNA for the CDR3: TGTGCCAGTAGTAACCAGGACAGGGTTTACGAGCAGTACTTC.